Shown below are 17 T cell receptor beta chains from a single sample sequenced in a study of T cell responses to AZD1222 COVID-19 vaccine. Here immunoSEQ multiplex PCR was the method, and the copy in TCRdb shows in-frame clones only, minus some. Of more than 150,000 clones listed, approximately 92% were seen once; the top ten hold about 9.4%. The sequences come from peripheral blood, collected on day 0 of AZD1222 vaccination. Receptors originate from an adult in good health.

This chain connects TRBV6-5 to TRBJ1-1; D is undetermined. The germline CDR1 and CDR2 sequences are MNHEY and SVGAGI. V was pared by 2 bases and J by 1 base, with 14 bases between. CDR3 length: 16 residues. The CDR3 region has the DNA TGTGCCAGCAGTTACACTCGGGGTAACGGGAACACTGAAGCTTTCTTT. Translated: CASSYTRGNGNTEAFF.

The J gene is TRBJ2-7, the V gene TRBV13; 10 positions agree with TRBD1. With V trimmed by 5 bases and J by 4 bases, 5 bases remained unmatched. Germline loops: CDR1 PRHDT, CDR2 FYEKMQ (reference sequence). This CDR3 region has 14 residues. The CDR3, as DNA: TGTGCCAGCAGCCCGGGACAGGGGAGATACGAGCAGTACTTC. Amino acid sequence: CASSPGQGRYEQYF.

The rearrangement uses TRBV28 and TRBJ1-1, with 7 positions matching TRBD1. The CDR3 runs to 14 residues. CDR1 and CDR2 (germline): MDHEN, SYDVKM. The trim removed 5 bases at V and 0 bases at J, leaving 3 bases unmatched. In DNA, the CDR3 is TGTGCCAGCAGTCGGGGACAGTTGAACACTGAAGCTTTCTTT. Its protein is CASSRGQLNTEAFF.

Points on this clone: Other DNA sequences in this sample translate to the same CDR3. The chain couples TRBV5-6 to TRBJ1-2, with D uncertain. This CDR3 contains 13 residues. The germline CDR1 and CDR2 sequences are SGHDT and YYEEEE. Trimming cost V 1 base and J 3 bases, with 7 bases left between them. In nucleotides, the CDR3 is TGTGCCAGCAGCTTGTCCGGAGACTATGGCTACACCTTC. This translates into CASSLSGDYGYTF.

The chain is built from TRBV3-1 (or the pseudogene TRBV3-2) and TRBJ1-2; D may be TRBD1 (5 bases). Trimming took 1 base from V and 2 from J, leaving 11 bases between them. The CDR3 is 15 residues long. The germline CDR1 and CDR2 sequences are LGHDT and YNNKEL (reference sequence). CDR3 nucleotide sequence: TGTGCCAGCAGCCAAGCTAGCGGGGGGAACTATGGCTACACCTTC. It codes for CASSQASGGNYGYTF.

The genes are TRBV19 and TRBJ1-5; 7 bases match TRBD1. Trimming cost V 1 base and J 2 bases; bases outside gene matches: 2. The germline CDR1 and CDR2 sequences are LNHDA and SQIVND (reference sequence). This CDR3 has 15 residues. The DNA of the CDR3 is TGTGCCAGTAGTATAGTCCAGGGGGGCAATCAGCCCCAGCATTTT. Translating it yields CASSIVQGGNQPQHF.

The chain has TRBV19 and TRBJ1-1; D is unclear. Germline V gene data show CDR1 as LNHDA and CDR2 as SQIVND (reference sequence). The V gene lost 6 bases and the J gene lost 0 bases, with 20 bases spanning the gap. The CDR3 covers 17 residues. CDR3: CASRIRDSRDLNTEAFF. The CDR3 coding sequence is TGTGCCAGTAGGATCAGAGACTCGAGAGATCTGAACACTGAAGCTTTCTTT.

The CDR3 loop is CASGRSNQPQHF. The CDR3 DNA sequence: TGTGCCAGTGGACGCAGCAATCAGCCCCAGCATTTT. The genes are TRBV21-1 and TRBJ1-5. TRBV21-1 is described as a pseudogene. The CDR3 is 12 amino acids.

The chain combines TRBV30 with TRBJ1-1, with TRBD1 matching over 7 bases. Losses at the gene ends were 1 base for V and 0 bases for J; bases not matched to a gene: 5. Germline assignment: CDR1 GTSNPN and CDR2 SVGIG (reference sequence). This CDR3 contains 15 residues. CDR3 residues: CAWSARQGLNTEAFF. CDR3 nucleotide sequence: TGTGCCTGGAGTGCCAGACAGGGACTGAACACTGAAGCTTTCTTT.

The chain carries TRBV28 and TRBJ2-7, with 8 bases matching TRBD2. Germline V lookup: CDR1 MDHEN, CDR2 SYDVKM. The CDR3 spans 14 residues. V lost 6 bases and J lost 6; bases outside the gene matches: 10. Here the CDR3 DNA reads TGTGCCAGCAGCCGAGCGCGGGAGGCCAGCGAGCAGTACTTC. Its protein is CASSRAREASEQYF. The full variable domain, rest sourced from reference TRBV28 and TRBJ2-7, is DVKVTQSSRYLVKRTGEKVFLECVQDMDHENMFWYRQDPGLGLRLIYFSYDVKMKEKGDIPEGYSVSREKKERFSLILESASTNQTSMYLCASSRAREASEQYFGPGTRLTVT.

V gene TRBV11-2 combines with J gene TRBJ2-1; 9 nucleotides match TRBD1. Per germline, CDR1 SGHAT and CDR2 FQNNGV. The V segment lost 4 bases and the J segment 5 bases; nucleotides outside the gene matches: 6. The CDR3 is 15 amino acids. In DNA, the CDR3 is TGTGCCAGCAGCTACGGACAGGGGAACCACAATGAGCAGTTCTTC. Translation gives CASSYGQGNHNEQFF.

The chain has TRBV2 and TRBJ2-7, with D possibly matching TRBD1 (5 bases). Trimming pared 4 bases from V and 1 base from J, leaving 8 bases between. The CDR3 contains 13 residues. Looked up from germline, CDR1 is SNHLY and CDR2 is FYNNEI. The CDR3 sequence: CASSGDSSYEQYV. CDR3 sequence (DNA): TGTGCCAGCAGTGGCGACAGTTCCTACGAGCAGTACGTC.

J is TRBJ1-1 and V is TRBV7-2; tentative D call: TRBD1 (5 bases). The CDR3 length is 12 residues. The V gene's germline CDR1 is SGHTA and CDR2 FQGNSA. Trimming cost V 8 bases and J 5 bases, with 12 bases left between them. The CDR3 spells CASSLSGTEAFF. The CDR3 region has the DNA TGTGCCAGCTCATTATCAGGGACTGAAGCTTTCTTT.

The V call is TRBV5-6, the J call TRBJ1-2; D unresolved. The V end lost 0 bases, the J end lost 8 bases, and 14 bases lay between the germline ends. Germline V gene data show CDR1 as SGHDT and CDR2 as YYEEEE. This CDR3 comprises 14 residues. In DNA form, the CDR3 reads TGTGCCAGCAGCTTGGACGGGTATTTCCAGGGCTACACCTTC. Its translation is CASSLDGYFQGYTF.

This chain joins TRBV15 and TRBJ1-4; D remains unclear. This CDR3 region has 15 residues. V dropped 3 bases and J dropped 5 bases, with 13 bases sitting between them. Looked up from germline, CDR1 is LNHNV and CDR2 is YYDKDF (reference sequence). CDR3 region: CATSSPLGKNEKLFF. In DNA, the CDR3 is TGTGCCACCAGCAGTCCTTTGGGAAAGAATGAAAAACTGTTTTTT.

This clone was detected once. The rearrangement links TRBV30 to TRBJ2-2; D perhaps matches TRBD1 (5 bases). The V gene lost 7 bases and the J gene lost 6 bases, with 15 bases spanning the gap. The germline V gene encodes CDR1 GTSNPN and CDR2 SVGIG (reference sequence). The CDR3 spans 13 residues. The CDR3 nucleotides are TGTGCCTCTCGGCAGGGATCGGCCGGGGAGCTGTTTTTT. As protein: CASRQGSAGELFF.

The V and J genes are TRBV5-8 and TRBJ1-1, with D hard to call. V shed 2 bases and J shed 2 bases, with 10 bases lying between them. CDR3 length equals 14 residues. CDR1 SGHTS and CDR2 YDEGEE come from the germline V gene. CDR3 in amino acids: CASSFLVGNTEAFF. As DNA, the CDR3 is TGTGCCAGCAGCTTTCTCGTGGGTAACACTGAAGCTTTCTTT.